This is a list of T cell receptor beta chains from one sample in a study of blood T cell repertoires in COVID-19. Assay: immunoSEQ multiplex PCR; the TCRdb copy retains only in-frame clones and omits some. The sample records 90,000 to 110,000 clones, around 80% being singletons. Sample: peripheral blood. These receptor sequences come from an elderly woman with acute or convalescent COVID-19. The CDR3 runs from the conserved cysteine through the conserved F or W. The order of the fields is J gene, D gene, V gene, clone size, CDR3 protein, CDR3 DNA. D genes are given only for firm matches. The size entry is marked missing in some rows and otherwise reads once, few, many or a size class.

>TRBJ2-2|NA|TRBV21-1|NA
CASSTGTSGSNTGELFF
TGTGCCAGCAGCACTGGGACTAGCGGGAGTAACACCGGGGAGCTGTTTTTT
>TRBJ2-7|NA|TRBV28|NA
CASSPGPYEQYF
TGTGCCAGCAGCCCCGGTCCCTACGAGCAGTACTTC
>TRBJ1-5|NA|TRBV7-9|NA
CASSRDSMDQPQHF
TGTGCCAGCAGCCGGGATTCGATGGACCAGCCCCAGCATTTT
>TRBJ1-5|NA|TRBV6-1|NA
CASSERRDNQPQHF
TGTGCCAGCAGTGAACGCAGGGACAATCAGCCCCAGCATTTT
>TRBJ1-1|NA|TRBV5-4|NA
CASSFSQENTEAFF
TGTGCCAGCAGCTTCTCCCAGGAGAACACTGAAGCTTTCTTT
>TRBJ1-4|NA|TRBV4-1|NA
CASSQDPYTTNEKLFF
TGCGCCAGCAGCCAAGATCCCTATACAACTAATGAAAAACTGTTTTTT
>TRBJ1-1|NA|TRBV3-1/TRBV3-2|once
CASSQVTGLMTFF
TGTGCCAGCAGCCAAGTCACAGGGCTCATGACTTTCTTT
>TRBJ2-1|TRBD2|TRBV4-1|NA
CASSLELAGVRGEQFF
TGCGCCAGCAGCCTAGAACTAGCGGGAGTCCGGGGTGAGCAGTTCTTC
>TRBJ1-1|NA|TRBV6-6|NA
CASSYLGGMNTEAFF
TGTGCCAGCAGTTACTTGGGGGGGATGAACACTGAAGCTTTCTTT
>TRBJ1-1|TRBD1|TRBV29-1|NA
CSVGQGTEAFF
TGCAGCGTAGGACAGGGAACTGAAGCTTTCTTT
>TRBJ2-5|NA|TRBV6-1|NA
CASSEALAEQKTQYF
TGTGCCAGCAGTGAAGCCCTAGCAGAGCAAAAGACCCAGTACTTC
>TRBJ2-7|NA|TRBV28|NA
CASSLGQLSYEQYF
TGTGCCAGCAGTTTAGGACAGCTTTCCTACGAGCAGTACTTC
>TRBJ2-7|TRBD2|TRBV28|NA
CASSLHTSGKPEQYF
TGTGCCAGCAGTTTGCATACTAGCGGGAAACCCGAGCAGTACTTC
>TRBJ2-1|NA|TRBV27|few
CASSPSYISYNEQFF
TGTGCCAGCAGTCCGTCCTATATATCCTACAATGAGCAGTTCTTC
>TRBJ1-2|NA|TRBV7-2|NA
CASTKMGGWAGYTF
TGTGCCAGCACCAAAATGGGGGGTTGGGCTGGCTACACCTTC
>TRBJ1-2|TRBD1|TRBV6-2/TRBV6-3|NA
CASSDRTGAGYGYTF
TGTGCCAGCAGTGACCGGACAGGGGCCGGCTATGGCTACACCTTC
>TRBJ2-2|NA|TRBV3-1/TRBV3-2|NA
CASSLWGRVNTGELFF
TGTGCCAGCAGCCTGTGGGGGCGGGTGAACACCGGGGAGCTGTTTTTT
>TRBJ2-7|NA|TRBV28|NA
CASYEAGVSYEQYF
TGTGCCAGCTATGAAGCGGGCGTTTCTTACGAGCAGTACTTC
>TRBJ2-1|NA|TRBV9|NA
CASSVGQLTDEQFF
TGTGCCAGCAGCGTAGGACAGCTCACCGATGAGCAGTTCTTC
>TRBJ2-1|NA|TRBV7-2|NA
CASSLARGSDEQFF
TGTGCCAGCAGCTTAGCTAGAGGGAGCGACGAGCAGTTCTTC
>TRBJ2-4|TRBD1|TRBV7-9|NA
CASSEDRGRRDIQYF
TGTGCCAGCAGCGAAGACAGGGGGCGACGGGACATTCAGTACTTC
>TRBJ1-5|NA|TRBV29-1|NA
CSATLGGNQPQHF
TGCAGCGCCACCCTCGGGGGGAATCAGCCCCAGCATTTT
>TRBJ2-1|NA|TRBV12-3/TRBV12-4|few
CASSLDFYNEQFF
TGTGCCAGCAGTTTAGACTTCTACAATGAGCAGTTCTTC
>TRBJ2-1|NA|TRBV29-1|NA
CSVRQGEGNEQFF
TGCAGCGTTCGGCAGGGTGAAGGTAATGAGCAGTTCTTC
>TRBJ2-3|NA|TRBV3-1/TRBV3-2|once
CASSQEEQTPYF
TGTGCCAGCAGCCAAGAGGAGCAGACCCCGTATTTT
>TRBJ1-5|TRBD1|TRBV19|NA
CASSPDRGDQPQHF
TGTGCCAGTAGCCCGGACAGGGGTGATCAGCCCCAGCATTTT
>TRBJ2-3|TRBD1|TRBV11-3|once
CASSFDRGSTDTQYF
TGTGCCAGCAGCTTCGACAGGGGGTCCACAGATACGCAGTATTTT
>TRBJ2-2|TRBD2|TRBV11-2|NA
CASSFDRTSGRAGELFF
TGTGCCAGCAGCTTCGATAGGACTAGCGGGAGGGCCGGGGAGCTGTTTTTT
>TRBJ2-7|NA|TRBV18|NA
CASSPSAYYEQYF
TGTGCCAGCTCACCGAGCGCTTACTACGAGCAGTACTTC
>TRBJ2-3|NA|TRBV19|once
CASSIDGPSPTDTQYF
TGTGCCAGTAGTATAGATGGGCCTAGCCCCACAGATACGCAGTATTTT
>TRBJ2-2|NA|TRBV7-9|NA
CASSSRGANTGELFF
TGTGCCAGCAGCTCCCGAGGAGCGAACACCGGGGAGCTGTTTTTT
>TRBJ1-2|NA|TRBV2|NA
CASVPGDSYGYTF
TGTGCCAGTGTTCCAGGAGACAGCTATGGCTACACCTTC
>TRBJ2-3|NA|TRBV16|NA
CASSQLLGSEIDASSSTDTQYF
TGTGCCAGCAGCCAACTCCTGGGCAGTGAAATTGATGCTTCCTCTAGCACAGATACGCAGTATTTT
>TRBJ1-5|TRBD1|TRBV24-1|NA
CATSTGGSNQPQHF
TGTGCCACCAGCACAGGGGGTAGCAATCAGCCCCAGCATTTT
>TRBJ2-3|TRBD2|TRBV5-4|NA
CASSFGTSGRDTDTQYF
TGTGCCAGCAGCTTTGGGACTAGCGGGAGGGACACAGATACGCAGTATTTT
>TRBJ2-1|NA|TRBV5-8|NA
CASSLEGLPRYNEQFF
TGTGCCAGCAGCTTGGAAGGACTCCCTCGGTACAATGAGCAGTTCTTC
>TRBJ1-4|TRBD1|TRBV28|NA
CASRRMGQSEKLFF
TGTGCCAGCAGACGGATGGGACAGTCTGAAAAACTGTTTTTT
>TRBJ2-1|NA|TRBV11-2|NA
CASSLSLNNEQFF
TGTGCCAGCAGCTTATCACTAAACAATGAGCAGTTCTTC
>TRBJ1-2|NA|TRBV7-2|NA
CASSSRDYGYTF
TGTGCCAGCAGCTCCAGGGATTATGGCTACACCTTC
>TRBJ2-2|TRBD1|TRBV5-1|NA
CASSFQGAPGELFF
TGCGCCAGCAGCTTCCAGGGGGCTCCCGGGGAGCTGTTTTTT
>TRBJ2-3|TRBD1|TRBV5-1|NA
CASSLGGQGNFDTQYF
TGCGCCAGCAGCTTGGGGGGACAGGGGAACTTCGATACGCAGTATTTT
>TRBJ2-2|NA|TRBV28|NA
CASSFLLANTGELFF
TGTGCCAGCAGTTTCCTACTAGCGAACACCGGGGAGCTGTTTTTT
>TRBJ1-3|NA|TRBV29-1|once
CSANSGNTIYF
TGCAGCGCCAACTCTGGAAACACCATATATTTT
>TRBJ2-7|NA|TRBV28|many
CASSPPDSSYEQYF
TGTGCCAGCAGCCCCCCCGACAGTTCTTACGAGCAGTACTTC
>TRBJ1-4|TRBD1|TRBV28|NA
CASSLSYRGVMFF
TGTGCCAGCAGTTTATCGTACAGGGGGGTGATGTTTTTT
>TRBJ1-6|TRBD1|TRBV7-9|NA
CASSSRQGNNSPLHF
TGTGCCAGCAGCTCCCGACAGGGGAATAATTCACCCCTCCACTTT
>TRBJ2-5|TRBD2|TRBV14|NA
CASSPVSGRVETQYF
TGTGCCAGCAGCCCAGTAAGCGGGAGGGTGGAGACCCAGTACTTC
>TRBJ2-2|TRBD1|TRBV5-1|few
CASSLTGTGDTGELFF
TGCGCCAGCAGCTTAACCGGGACAGGGGACACCGGGGAGCTGTTTTTT
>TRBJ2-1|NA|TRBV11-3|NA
CASSSPFYNEQFF
TGTGCCAGCAGCTCCCCGTTTTACAATGAGCAGTTCTTC
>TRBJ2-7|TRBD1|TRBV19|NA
CASSTGQRGSEQYF
TGTGCCAGTAGTACGGGACAGAGGGGCAGCGAGCAGTACTTC
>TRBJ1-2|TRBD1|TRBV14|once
CASSRRTGDIYGYTF
TGTGCCAGCAGCCGCAGGACAGGGGACATCTATGGCTACACCTTC
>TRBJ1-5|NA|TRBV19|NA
CATSTELSMGNQPQHF
TGTGCCACTTCCACTGAACTGAGCATGGGCAATCAGCCCCAGCATTTT
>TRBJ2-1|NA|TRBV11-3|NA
CASSLRGYEQFF
TGTGCCAGCAGCTTAAGGGGTTATGAGCAGTTCTTC
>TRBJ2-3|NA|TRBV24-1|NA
CATSPGGTDTQYF
TGTGCCACCAGCCCCGGGGGCACAGATACGCAGTATTTT
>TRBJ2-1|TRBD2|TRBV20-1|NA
CSASPGGVGFF
TGCAGTGCTAGTCCGGGAGGTGTGGGGTTCTTC
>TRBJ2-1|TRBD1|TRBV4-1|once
CASSHAGTGGINEQFF
TGCGCCAGCAGCCACGCGGGGACAGGGGGCATCAATGAGCAGTTCTTC
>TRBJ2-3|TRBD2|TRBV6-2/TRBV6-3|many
CASSWGTSGRKDTQYF
TGTGCCAGCAGTTGGGGGACTAGCGGGAGGAAAGATACGCAGTATTTT
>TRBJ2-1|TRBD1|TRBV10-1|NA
CASSRRTGTYNEQFF
TGCGCCAGCAGCAGGCGGACAGGGACCTACAATGAGCAGTTCTTC
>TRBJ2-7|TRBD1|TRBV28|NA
CASQQGPREQYF
TGTGCCAGCCAACAGGGGCCTCGAGAGCAGTACTTC
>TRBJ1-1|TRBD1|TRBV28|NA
CASSHRQGWNTEAFF
TGTGCCAGCAGTCACCGACAGGGGTGGAACACTGAAGCTTTCTTT